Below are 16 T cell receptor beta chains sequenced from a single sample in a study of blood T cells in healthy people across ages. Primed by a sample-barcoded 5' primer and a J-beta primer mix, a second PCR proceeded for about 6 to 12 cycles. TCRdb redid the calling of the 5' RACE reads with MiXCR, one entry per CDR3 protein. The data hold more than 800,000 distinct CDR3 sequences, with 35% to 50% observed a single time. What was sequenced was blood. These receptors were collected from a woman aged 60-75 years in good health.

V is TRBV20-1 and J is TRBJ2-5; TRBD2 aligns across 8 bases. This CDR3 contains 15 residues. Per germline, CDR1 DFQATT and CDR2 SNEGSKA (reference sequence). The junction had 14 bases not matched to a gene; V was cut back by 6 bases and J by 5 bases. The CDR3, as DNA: TGCAGTGCAACAGCCGGAAGCGGGAGCGGCGAGACCCAGTACTTC. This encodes CSATAGSGSGETQYF.

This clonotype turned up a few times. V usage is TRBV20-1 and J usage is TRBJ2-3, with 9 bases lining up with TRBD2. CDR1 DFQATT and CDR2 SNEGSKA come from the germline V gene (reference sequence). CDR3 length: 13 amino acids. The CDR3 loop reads CTCRREGPDTQYF. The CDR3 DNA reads TGCACCTGCAGGCGGGAGGGCCCAGATACGCAGTATTTT.

CDR3 region: CAISGIGTKTQYF. Here the CDR3 DNA reads TGTGCCATCAGTGGAATAGGGACAAAGACCCAGTACTTC. The rearrangement joins TRBV10-3 to TRBJ2-5, with D maybe TRBD1 (6 bases). The CDR3 runs 13 residues. From germline, CDR1 is ENHRY and CDR2 SYGVKD. V was cut by 4 bases and J by 6 bases, with 12 bases left in between.

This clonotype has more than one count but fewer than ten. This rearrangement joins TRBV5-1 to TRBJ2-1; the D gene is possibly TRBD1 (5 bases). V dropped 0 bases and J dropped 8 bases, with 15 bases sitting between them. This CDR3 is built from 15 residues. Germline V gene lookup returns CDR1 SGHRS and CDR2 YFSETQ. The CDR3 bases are TGCGCCAGCAGCTTGGTCAAGGGGCAGTTCTATGAGCAGTTCTTC. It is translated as CASSLVKGQFYEQFF.

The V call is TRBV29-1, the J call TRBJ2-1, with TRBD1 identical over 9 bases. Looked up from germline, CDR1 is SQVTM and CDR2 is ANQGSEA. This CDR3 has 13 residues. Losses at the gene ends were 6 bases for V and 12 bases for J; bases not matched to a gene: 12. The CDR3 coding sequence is TGCAGCGTCTCCGGGACAGGGTTATCTGCGCAGTTCTTC. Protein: CSVSGTGLSAQFF.

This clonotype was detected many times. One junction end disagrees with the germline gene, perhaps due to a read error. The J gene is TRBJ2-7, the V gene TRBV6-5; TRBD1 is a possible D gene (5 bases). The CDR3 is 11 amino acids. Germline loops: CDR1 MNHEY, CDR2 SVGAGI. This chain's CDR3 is CASSSQGEQYF. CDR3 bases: TGCGCCAGCAGCAGCCAGGGCGAGCAGTACTTC.

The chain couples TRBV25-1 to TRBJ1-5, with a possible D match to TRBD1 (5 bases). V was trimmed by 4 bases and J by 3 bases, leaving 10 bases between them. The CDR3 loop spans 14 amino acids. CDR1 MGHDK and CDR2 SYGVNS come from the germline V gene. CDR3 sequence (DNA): TGTGCCAGCAGTGTCAGGGTCGTCAATCAGCCCCAGCATTTT. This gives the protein CASSVRVVNQPQHF.

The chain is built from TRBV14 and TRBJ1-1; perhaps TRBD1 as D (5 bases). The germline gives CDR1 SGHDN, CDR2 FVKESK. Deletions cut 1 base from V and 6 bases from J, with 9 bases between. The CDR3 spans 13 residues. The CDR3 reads CASSQVRGPEAFF. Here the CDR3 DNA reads TGTGCCAGCAGCCAAGTGAGGGGACCTGAAGCTTTCTTT.

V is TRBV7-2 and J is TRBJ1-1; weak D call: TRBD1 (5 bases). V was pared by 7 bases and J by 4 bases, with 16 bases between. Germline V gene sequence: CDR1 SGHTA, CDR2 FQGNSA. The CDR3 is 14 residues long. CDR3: CASMVEVGRTEAFF. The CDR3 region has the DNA TGTGCCAGCATGGTTGAGGTGGGGCGCACTGAAGCTTTCTTT. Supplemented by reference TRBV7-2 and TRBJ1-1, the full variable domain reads GAGVSQSPSNKVTEKGKDVELRCDPISGHTALYWYRQSLGQGLEFLIYFQGNSAPDKSGLPSDRFSAERTGGSVSTLTIQRTQQEDSAVYLCASMVEVGRTEAFFGQGTRLTVV.

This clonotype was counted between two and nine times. In nucleotides, the CDR3 is TGTGCCAGCAGTTTAGTCAGAGCGCGAGAGCAGTACTTC. Amino acids: CASSLVRAREQYF. The gene calls are TRBV12-3 or TRBV12-4 and TRBJ2-7; the D is unclear. V shed 1 base and J shed 7 bases, with 11 bases lying between them. There are 13 residues in the CDR3.

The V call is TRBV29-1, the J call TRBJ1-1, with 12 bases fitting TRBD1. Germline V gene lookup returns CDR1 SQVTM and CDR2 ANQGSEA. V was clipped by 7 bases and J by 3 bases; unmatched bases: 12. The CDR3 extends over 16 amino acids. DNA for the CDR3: TGCAGCGGCTACCGGGACAGGGGGCGTATCGACACTGAAGCTTTCTTT. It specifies CSGYRDRGRIDTEAFF.

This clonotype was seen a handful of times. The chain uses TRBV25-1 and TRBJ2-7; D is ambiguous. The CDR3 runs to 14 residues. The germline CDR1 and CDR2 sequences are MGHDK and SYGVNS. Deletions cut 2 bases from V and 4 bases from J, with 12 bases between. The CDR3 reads CASSEAGVRYEQYF. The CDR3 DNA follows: TGTGCCAGCAGTGAAGCTGGTGTCAGGTACGAGCAGTACTTC.

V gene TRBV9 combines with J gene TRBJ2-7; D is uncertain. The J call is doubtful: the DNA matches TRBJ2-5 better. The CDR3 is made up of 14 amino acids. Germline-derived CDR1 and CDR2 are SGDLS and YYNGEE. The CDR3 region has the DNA TGTGCCAGCAGCGTAGGCGGCCAAGAAAAGACCCAGTACTTC. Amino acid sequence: CASSVGGQEKTQYF.

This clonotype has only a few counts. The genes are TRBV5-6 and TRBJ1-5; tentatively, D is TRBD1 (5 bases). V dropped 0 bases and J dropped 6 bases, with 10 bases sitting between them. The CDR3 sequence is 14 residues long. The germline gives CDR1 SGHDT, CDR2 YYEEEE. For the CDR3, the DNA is TGTGCCAGCAGCTTGGGGGGGGGTAGTCAGCCCCAGCATTTT. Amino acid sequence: CASSLGGGSQPQHF. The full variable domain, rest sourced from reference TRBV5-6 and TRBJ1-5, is DAGVTQSPTHLIKTRGQQVTLRCSPKSGHDTVSWYQQALGQGPQFIFQYYEEEERQRGNFPDRFSGHQFPNYSSELNVNALLLGDSALYLCASSLGGGSQPQHFGDGTRLSIL.

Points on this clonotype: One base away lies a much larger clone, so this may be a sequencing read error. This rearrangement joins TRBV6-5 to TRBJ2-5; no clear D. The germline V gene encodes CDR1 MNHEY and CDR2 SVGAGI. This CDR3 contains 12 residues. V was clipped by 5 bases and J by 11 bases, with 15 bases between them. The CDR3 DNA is TGTGCCAGCAGTAACCTCAACAATGAGCAGTACTTC. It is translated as CASSNLNNEQYF.

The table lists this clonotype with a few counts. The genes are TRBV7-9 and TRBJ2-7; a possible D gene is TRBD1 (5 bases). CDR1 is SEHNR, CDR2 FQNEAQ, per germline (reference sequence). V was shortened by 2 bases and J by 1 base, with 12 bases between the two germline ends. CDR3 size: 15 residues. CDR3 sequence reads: CASSLSETESYEQYF. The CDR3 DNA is TGTGCCAGCAGCTTATCCGAGACAGAATCCTACGAGCAGTACTTC.